These 24 T cell receptor beta chains share one sample of origin, sequenced in a study of CD8+CD57+ T cells in acquired aplastic anemia. Before being chosen for sequencing, patients had shown CD8+CD57+ cell expansion by flow cytometry. TCR beta VDJ and CDR3 profiling used genomic DNA as template. TCRdb passed the reads through MiXCR, listing each CDR3 protein once. The sample has 110,000 or so distinct CDR3 sequences; approximately 50% are singletons. Sequencing was performed on sorted CD4+, CD8+, or CD8+CD57+ T cells (not recorded which) from PBMCs. These TCRs come from a human donor with aplastic anemia.

The CDR3 bases are TGTGCCAGCAGGAATACAGGATCTGGGGCCAACGTCCTGACTTTC. This translates into CASRNTGSGANVLTF. V and J are TRBV5-4 and TRBJ2-6; D might be TRBD1 (5 bases). Germline V gene data show CDR1 as SGHNT and CDR2 as YYREEE (reference sequence). Trimming took off 5 bases at V and 1 base at J, with 10 bases between the two ends. CDR3 length: 15 amino acids.

This chain connects TRBV19 to TRBJ2-2; unclear D gene. Germline V gives CDR1 LNHDA, CDR2 SQIVND (reference sequence). CDR3 length equals 14 residues. Trimming took 5 bases from V and 3 from J, leaving 10 bases between them. The CDR3 nucleotides read TGTGCCAGTAGTTTGAACCAGGACACCGGGGAGCTGTTTTTT. Translation gives CASSLNQDTGELFF.

This clonotype was seen a handful of times. This chain joins TRBV27 and TRBJ2-2, with unresolved D. This CDR3 is 11 amino acids long. The V and J ends lost 4 bases and 8 bases respectively, with 5 bases between them. Germline assignment: CDR1 MNHEY and CDR2 SMNVEV (reference sequence). Written as DNA, the CDR3 is TGTGCCAGCAGTTCCGCAGGGGAGCTGTTTTTT. Encoded protein: CASSSAGELFF.

As DNA, the CDR3 is TGTGCCACCAGCGCCCCGCGGGGACAGGAGTTCTTC. Its protein product is CATSAPRGQEFF. The V gene is TRBV15, the J gene TRBJ2-1, with 8 bases matching TRBD1. The CDR3 has 12 amino acids. The V gene's germline CDR1 is LNHNV and CDR2 YYDKDF (reference sequence). V gave up 5 bases and J gave up 14 bases; unmatched junction bases: 8.

This clonotype has a handful of counts. The gene calls are TRBV10-3 and TRBJ2-7, with unresolved D. Trimming removed 0 bases from V and 5 bases from J, with 11 bases in between. Germline values: CDR1 ENHRY, CDR2 SYGVKD. The CDR3 loop spans 14 amino acids. The CDR3 region is CAISESSPLDEQYF. Written as DNA, the CDR3 is TGTGCCATCAGTGAGTCGAGTCCCCTCGACGAGCAGTACTTC.

With regard to this clonotype: A read error is likely, as this CDR3 ends without the conserved phenylalanine or tryptophan. The chain joins TRBV24-1 to TRBJ2-1, with D possibly TRBD2 on 6 matching bases. This CDR3 is 16 amino acids long. V was cut by 5 bases and J by 0 bases, with 13 bases left in between. CDR1 and CDR2 from the germline V gene are KGHDR and SFDVKD. The CDR3, as DNA: TGTGCCACCAGTGGTCCCGACGGGAGCTCCTACAATGAGCAGTTCCCC. This sequence encodes CATSGPDGSSYNEQFP.

V and J are TRBV2 and TRBJ2-3, with TRBD2 identical over 13 bases. Looked up from germline, CDR1 is SNHLY and CDR2 is FYNNEI. This CDR3 spans 14 amino acids. The trim removed 7 bases at V and 10 bases at J, leaving 8 bases unmatched. The CDR3: CASTGLAGAGAQYF. Written as DNA, the CDR3 is TGTGCCAGCACCGGACTAGCGGGGGCCGGTGCGCAGTATTTT. The variable domain in full, completed from reference TRBV2 and TRBJ2-3, reads EPEVTQTPSHQVTQMGQEVILRCVPISNHLYFYWYRQILGQKVEFLVSFYNNEISEKSEIFDDQFSVERPDGSNFTLKIRSTKLEDSAMYFCASTGLAGAGAQYFGPGTRLTVL.

This clonotype occurred once. This chain links TRBV7-4 with TRBJ1-4; no clear D. Trimming left V 5 bases short and J 3 bases short, with 7 bases between. The CDR3 sequence is 13 residues long. The germline V gene encodes CDR1 SGHVT and CDR2 SQSDAQ. The chain's CDR3 is CASSQVSNEKLFF. In DNA form, the CDR3 reads TGTGCCAGCAGCCAAGTATCTAATGAAAAACTGTTTTTT.

V is TRBV29-1 and J is TRBJ2-7, with D perhaps matching TRBD1 (5 bases). The CDR3 loop spans 13 amino acids. CDR1 is SQVTM and CDR2 is ANQGSEA in the germline V gene. Trimming cost V 4 bases and J 1 base, with 11 bases left between them. DNA for the CDR3: TGCAGCGTTGTAGCCAGGGCTTCCTACGAGCAGTACTTC. It is translated as CSVVARASYEQYF.

This clonotype was picked up many times. The J gene is TRBJ2-3, the V gene TRBV7-3, with D perhaps assigned TRBD1 or TRBD2 (6 bases each). Between the trimmed V and J ends, which lost 0 bases and 3 bases, there was a span of 10 bases. Germline V gene sequence: CDR1 SGHTA, CDR2 FQGTGA. The CDR3 totals 15 residues. CDR3 in DNA: TGTGCCAGCAGCTTAACCGGGGGCGCGACAGATACGCAGTATTTT. As protein: CASSLTGGATDTQYF.

Only a few counts were recorded for this clonotype. The junction shows a germline mismatch at one end, possibly a read error. The rearrangement uses TRBV15 and TRBJ2-7; the match to TRBD1 covers 9 bases. The germline V gene has CDR1 LNHNV and CDR2 YYDKDF (reference sequence). The CDR3 has 14 residues. The CDR3 reads CATSGDRGTYEQYF. In DNA, the CDR3 is TGTGCCACCAGCGGAGACAGGGGGACCTACGAGCAGTACTTC.

This clonotype has only a few counts. The chain links TRBV15 to TRBJ2-7; TRBD1 is a possible D gene (5 bases). Germline V gene data show CDR1 as LNHNV and CDR2 as YYDKDF (reference sequence). Trimming took off 0 bases at V and 6 bases at J, with 15 bases between the two ends. The CDR3 totals 15 residues. CDR3 protein: CATSRDRQGRGEQYF. CDR3 bases: TGTGCCACCAGCAGAGATCGGCAGGGAAGGGGCGAGCAGTACTTC.

The chain couples TRBV10-3 to TRBJ1-4; no clear D gene. V was shortened by 2 bases and J by 7 bases, with 11 bases between the two germline ends. CDR3 length: 14 amino acids. The germline CDR1 and CDR2 sequences are ENHRY and SYGVKD. The CDR3 nucleotides are TGTGCCATCAGTGAGGACAAGGGTACTGAAAAACTGTTTTTT. Protein product: CAISEDKGTEKLFF.

This chain uses TRBV7-9 with TRBJ2-5, with D tentatively TRBD2 (5 bases). Germline lookup yields CDR1 SEHNR and CDR2 FQNEAQ (reference sequence). V lost 3 bases and J 0 bases, leaving 5 bases between the germline ends. The CDR3 is 13 amino acids. The CDR3 DNA sequence: TGTGCCAGCAGCTTCGGGAACCAAGAGACCCAGTACTTC. The encoded protein is CASSFGNQETQYF.

The chain employs TRBV7-8 and TRBJ1-6, with D possibly matching TRBD1 (6 bases). CDR3 size: 15 residues. Trimming took 1 base from V and 7 from J, leaving 11 bases between them. CDR1 is SGHVS, CDR2 FQNEAQ, per germline. The CDR3 bases are TGTGCCAGCAGCTTAGTTGGGGGCGAGAATTCACCCCTCCACTTT. Its translation is CASSLVGGENSPLHF.

The chain has TRBV20-1 and TRBJ1-5; D might be TRBD1 (6 bases). V lost 1 base and J lost 4, with 11 bases in between. In germline, CDR1 is DFQATT, CDR2 SNEGSKA (reference sequence). This CDR3 spans 14 amino acids. CDR3 DNA: TGCAGTGCTAGAGCTCTTACAGGGAATCAGCCCCAGCATTTT. It codes for CSARALTGNQPQHF.

The table lists this clonotype with many counts. This chain connects TRBV19 to TRBJ1-2; unclear D gene. The germline CDR1 and CDR2 sequences are LNHDA and SQIVND (reference sequence). V was trimmed by 5 bases and J by 4 bases, leaving 8 bases between them. The CDR3 length is 12 residues. For the CDR3, the DNA is TGTGCCAGTAGTCCCGACCGCTATGGCTACACCTTC. This encodes CASSPDRYGYTF.

The CDR3 coding sequence is TGTGCCGGTATAGGGAAAACTGAAGCTTTCTTT. This encodes CAGIGKTEAFF. The gene calls are TRBV7-9 and TRBJ1-1; no clear D. Germline assignment: CDR1 SEHNR and CDR2 FQNEAQ (reference sequence). The CDR3 has 11 residues. V lost 11 bases, J lost 5 bases, and 12 bases lay in between.

This clonotype was recorded at least ten times. The rearrangement links TRBV5-1 to TRBJ1-1; D gene uncertain. The ends were cut back, 7 bases at V and 1 base at J, with 23 bases in the middle. CDR3 length: 17 amino acids. Germline assignment: CDR1 SGHRS and CDR2 YFSETQ. CDR3 DNA: TGCGCCAGCGCCGCGGTTAGAGGTGACACAGAGAACACTGAAGCTTTCTTT. Residues: CASAAVRGDTENTEAFF. Full variable domain (rest looked up from reference TRBV5-1 and TRBJ1-1): KAGVTQTPRYLIKTRGQQVTLSCSPISGHRSVSWYQQTPGQGLQFLFEYFSETQRNKGNFPGRFSGRQFSNSRSEMNVSTLELGDSALYLCASAAVRGDTENTEAFFGQGTRLTVV.

The chain links TRBV7-9 to TRBJ1-6; 7 bases are a match to TRBD1. Trimming at V came to 5 bases and at J to 7 bases, leaving 5 bases not matched to a gene. Germline CDR1 is SEHNR and CDR2 is FQNEAQ (reference sequence). CDR3 length: 14 amino acids. In DNA form, the CDR3 reads TGTGCCAGCAGCCTGGGACAGTTGAATTCACCCCTCCACTTT. This translates into CASSLGQLNSPLHF.

The chain recombines TRBV6-4 with TRBJ2-3, with 11 bases identical to TRBD2. V gave up 0 bases and J gave up 3 bases; unmatched junction bases: 2. The CDR3 has 16 amino acids. Germline V lookup: CDR1 MRHNA, CDR2 SNTAGT. CDR3 bases: TGTGCCAGCAGTGACTCTAGCGGGGGGGCTACAGATACGCAGTATTTT. It yields the protein CASSDSSGGATDTQYF.

This clonotype was seen only a few times. This chain uses TRBV6-4 with TRBJ2-2, with D maybe TRBD1 (5 bases). V lost 2 bases, J lost 4 bases, and 8 bases lay in between. The CDR3 runs 14 residues. Germline V gene data show CDR1 as MRHNA and CDR2 as SNTAGT. The DNA of the CDR3 is TGTGCCAGCAGTGACGTAGGGGTCACCGGGGAGCTGTTTTTT. Amino acid sequence: CASSDVGVTGELFF.

The V and J genes are TRBV7-9 and TRBJ1-5, with D unclear. The V end was cut by 1 base, the J end by 6 bases, with 7 bases between. CDR1 is SEHNR, CDR2 FQNEAQ, per germline (reference sequence). This CDR3 region has 13 residues. Written as DNA, the CDR3 is TGTGCCAGCAGCTTAGGCCAGAGTCAGCCCCAGCATTTT. Encoded protein: CASSLGQSQPQHF.

The genes are TRBV2 and TRBJ1-6, with TRBD1 matching 7 bases. V was clipped by 5 bases and J by 7 bases; unmatched bases: 5. Germline V gives CDR1 SNHLY, CDR2 FYNNEI. The CDR3 loop spans 14 amino acids. The CDR3 DNA is TGTGCCAGCAGTCCGGAGACAGGGAATTCACCCCTCCACTTT. Its protein product is CASSPETGNSPLHF.